This record concerns one TCR beta chain sequence. Specified time point: pretreatment peripheral blood. This sample stems from a study of PD-L1 blockade in urothelial cancer. Overall study context: Enrolled patients had been treated previously with 0 to 3 chemotherapy regimens. Typically, measured as a median, blood samples had approximately 130,000 T cells.

Produced via immunoSEQ multiplex PCR; TCRdb's table is partial and in-frame only. The sample lists roughly 90,000 clones; 89% were seen once. Trimming at V came to 5 bases and at J to 0 bases, leaving 4 bases not matched to a gene. CDR3 size: 15 residues. CDR1 is SGHAT and CDR2 is FQNNGV in the germline V gene. The origin of this receptor is an elderly woman with urothelial cancer. Material: PBMCs, obtained around atezolizumab (anti-PD-L1) treatment. The chain combines TRBV11-2 with TRBJ1-2; TRBD1 matches 9 bases. The CDR3 DNA follows: TGTGCCAGCAGCCGCGGGACAGGGACTAACTATGGCTACACCTTC. As protein: CASSRGTGTNYGYTF.